Each of the 28 T cell receptor beta chains below was sequenced from the same sample in a study of early T cells in non-severe SARS-CoV-2 infection. Each CDR3 protein gets one entry after TCRdb re-called the 5' RACE reads with MiXCR. The sample has about 48,000 distinct CDR3 sequences; 7.7% are singletons. Material for sequencing was whole blood. Receptors originate from an adult who was a healthcare worker with PCR-confirmed SARS-CoV-2 infection or an uninfected control (not recorded which).

This clonotype was recorded at least ten times. The chain employs TRBV20-1 and TRBJ2-2; 10 nucleotides match TRBD2. The J segment lost 6 bases and the V segment lost 1 base, leaving 2 bases of the junction unmatched. In germline, CDR1 is DFQATT, CDR2 SNEGSKA (reference sequence). This CDR3 spans 14 amino acids. CDR3 in amino acids: CSARGLAGAGELFF. The CDR3 coding sequence is TGCAGTGCTAGAGGCCTAGCGGGGGCCGGGGAGCTGTTTTTT.

The sample holds many counts of this clonotype. The chain links TRBV3-1 to TRBJ2-7; 9 bases agree with TRBD1. Germline V gives CDR1 LGHDT, CDR2 YNNKEL (reference sequence). This CDR3 is 14 amino acids long. V lost 6 bases, J lost 4 bases, and 7 bases stayed unmatched. Here the CDR3 DNA reads TGTGCCAGCAGGAAACAGGGGGCGGAGTACGAGCAGTACTTC. It encodes CASRKQGAEYEQYF.

This clonotype was seen many times. The chain carries TRBV30 and TRBJ2-7; D gene unclear. CDR1 GTSNPN and CDR2 SVGIG come from the germline V gene (reference sequence). CDR3 length: 14 amino acids. V was shortened by 2 bases and J by 2 bases, with 13 bases between the two germline ends. CDR3 DNA: TGTGCCTGGAGTCCCCAGACGGGCCCCTACGAGCAGTACTTC. The encoded protein is CAWSPQTGPYEQYF. The entire variable domain, with the rest obtained from reference TRBV30 and TRBJ2-7, is as follows: SQTIHQWPATLVQPVGSPLSLECTVEGTSNPNLYWYRQAAGRGLQLLFYSVGIGQISSEVPQNLSASRPQDRQFILSSKKLLLSDSGFYLCAWSPQTGPYEQYFGPGTRLTVT.

This clonotype was seen ten or more times. The V gene is TRBV20-1, the J gene TRBJ2-7, with D possibly TRBD1 on 6 matching bases. Germline CDR1 and CDR2: DFQATT and SNEGSKA (reference sequence). The CDR3 contains 12 residues. V lost 3 bases to trimming and J lost 2 bases, with 8 bases between them. CDR3 region: CSASSGAYEQYF. In nucleotides, the CDR3 is TGCAGTGCTAGCTCAGGGGCCTACGAGCAGTACTTC.

Ten or more counts support this clonotype. The genes are TRBV5-1 and TRBJ2-2, with TRBD1 as a possible D gene (6 bases). CDR1 and CDR2 from the germline V gene are SGHRS and YFSETQ. The CDR3 runs 13 residues. V was pared by 4 bases and J by 6 bases, with 10 bases between. CDR3 residues: CASSAYRAGELFF. The CDR3 DNA reads TGCGCCAGCAGCGCCTACAGGGCCGGGGAGCTGTTTTTT.

The V call is TRBV20-1, the J call TRBJ2-5; 10 bases map to TRBD2. Germline V lookup: CDR1 DFQATT, CDR2 SNEGSKA (reference sequence). This CDR3 region has 18 residues. Losses at the gene ends were 3 bases for V and 2 bases for J; bases not matched to a gene: 15. The CDR3 coding sequence is TGCAGTGCTAGCGGGACTAGCGAGCTCCCACACAAACAAGAGACCCAGTACTTC. This translates into CSASGTSELPHKQETQYF.

The rearrangement uses TRBV18 and TRBJ2-7, with D possibly being TRBD1 or TRBD2 (6 bases each). This CDR3 has 14 residues. CDR1 and CDR2 from the germline V gene are KGHSH and LQKENI. Between the trimmed V and J ends, which lost 5 bases and 2 bases, there was a span of 13 bases. In nucleotides, the CDR3 is TGTGCCAGCTCAAGGGGGGCAGTTACCTACGAGCAGTACTTC. As protein: CASSRGAVTYEQYF.

This clonotype was detected ten times or more. In DNA form, the CDR3 reads TGTGCCAGCAGTGAGGGAAGGAACGGGGAGACCCAGTACTTC. It codes for CASSEGRNGETQYF. V and J are TRBV2 and TRBJ2-5; D is unclear. The CDR3 length is 14 residues. V lost 3 bases and J 5 bases, leaving 13 bases between the germline ends. Germline assignment: CDR1 SNHLY and CDR2 FYNNEI.

This clonotype has only a few counts. The chain combines TRBV20-1 with TRBJ2-3; weak D call: TRBD2 (6 bases). Germline loops: CDR1 DFQATT, CDR2 SNEGSKA (reference sequence). The CDR3 contains 13 residues. Trimming left V 6 bases short and J 2 bases short, with 12 bases between. The CDR3 DNA follows: TGCAGTGCAAACGGGGACTTCACAGATACGCAGTATTTT. Translated: CSANGDFTDTQYF.

There are many counts of this clonotype. The chain employs TRBV28 and TRBJ2-7, with D perhaps matching TRBD1 (8 bases). V lost 3 bases to trimming and J lost 5 bases, with 20 bases between them. In germline, CDR1 is MDHEN, CDR2 SYDVKM. The CDR3 loop spans 16 amino acids. CDR3 sequence reads: CASSFDRGGRRNEQYF. The DNA of the CDR3 is TGTGCCAGCAGTTTTGACAGGGGAGGGCGGAGAAACGAGCAGTACTTC.

This clonotype was found many times. This sequence joins TRBV11-2 and TRBJ2-5; D remains unclear. This CDR3 is built from 14 residues. V was clipped by 1 base and J by 0 bases, with 6 bases between them. Germline assignment: CDR1 SGHAT and CDR2 FQNNGV. The CDR3 coding sequence is TGTGCCAGCAGCTTAGTGGGCAACCAAGAGACCCAGTACTTC. This sequence encodes CASSLVGNQETQYF. Full variable domain (rest looked up from reference TRBV11-2 and TRBJ2-5): EAGVAQSPRYKIIEKRQSVAFWCNPISGHATLYWYQQILGQGPKLLIQFQNNGVVDDSQLPKDRFSAERLKGVDSTLKIQPAKLEDSAVYLCASSLVGNQETQYFGPGTRLLVL.

The chain recombines TRBV27 with TRBJ1-5, with 7 bases identical to TRBD1. The V gene end was trimmed by 6 bases and the J gene end by 4 bases; junction bases not matched to a gene: 12. Germline V gene sequence: CDR1 MNHEY, CDR2 SMNVEV (reference sequence). The CDR3 has 16 amino acids. CDR3 nucleotides: TGTGCCAGCAGCCCAATTACAGGGGTTGGAAATCAGCCCCAGCATTTT. Translating it yields CASSPITGVGNQPQHF.

The CDR3 DNA is TGCAGCGTTGCAACTAGCTACGAGCAGTACTTC. It encodes CSVATSYEQYF. The rearrangement uses TRBV29-1 and TRBJ2-7; a weak D match, TRBD2 (5 bases). The ends were cut back, 4 bases at V and 3 bases at J, with 7 bases in the middle. The CDR3 has 11 amino acids. Germline CDR1 is SQVTM and CDR2 is ANQGSEA.

This clonotype was counted many times. V is TRBV6-1 and J is TRBJ1-1; no clear D gene. Trimming took off 4 bases at V and 2 bases at J, with 11 bases between the two ends. Germline CDR1 is MNHNS and CDR2 is SASEGT. The CDR3 consists of 14 residues. For the CDR3, the DNA is TGTGCCAGCAGTGGGAGTTTAGGAAACACTGAAGCTTTCTTT. Its translation is CASSGSLGNTEAFF.

This clonotype was observed at least ten times. The chain carries TRBV14 and TRBJ2-5, with D unclear. Germline V lookup: CDR1 SGHDN, CDR2 FVKESK. This CDR3 has 14 residues. The V gene lost 1 base and the J gene lost 3 bases, with 9 bases spanning the gap. The CDR3 nucleotides are TGTGCCAGCAGCCAAGGGGCAATTGAAGAGACCCAGTACTTC. It is translated as CASSQGAIEETQYF.

This clonotype has more than one count but fewer than ten. The chain has TRBV4-1 and TRBJ1-6, with 7 nucleotides matching TRBD1. From germline, CDR1 is MGHRA and CDR2 YSYEKL. This CDR3 is built from 16 residues. Unmatched junction bases numbered 7, after V lost 4 bases and J lost 4 bases. CDR3 sequence reads: CASSLSPGQYNSPLHF. For the CDR3, the DNA is TGCGCCAGCAGCCTATCCCCGGGACAGTATAATTCACCCCTCCACTTT.

The table lists this clonotype with many counts. The J gene is TRBJ1-1, the V gene TRBV10-1; D call uncertain. V lost 3 bases and J 1 base, leaving 6 bases between the germline ends. Looked up from germline, CDR1 is WNHNN and CDR2 is SYGVQD (reference sequence). The CDR3 has 13 amino acids. The CDR3 DNA reads TGCGCCAGCAGTGATCCAGGGAACACTGAAGCTTTCTTT. Translated, it gives CASSDPGNTEAFF.

This clonotype was recorded at least ten times. As DNA, the CDR3 is TGCGCCAGCAGCTCAACGATTAGCGGGGTCACAGATACGCAGTATTTT. Protein: CASSSTISGVTDTQYF. This chain links TRBV5-1 with TRBJ2-3; 8 bases fit TRBD2. J was trimmed by 2 bases and V by 3 bases; bases with no gene match: 8. Germline V CDR1 and CDR2: SGHRS, YFSETQ. The CDR3 is 16 amino acids.

This rearrangement joins TRBV14 to TRBJ2-1; TRBD1 might be the D (5 bases). This CDR3 is 14 amino acids long. Trimming removed 10 bases at V and 7 bases at J, with 20 bases between. Germline V lookup: CDR1 SGHDN, CDR2 FVKESK. The CDR3 spells CATKQDTAGNEQFF. Written as DNA, the CDR3 is TGTGCCACAAAGCAGGACACCGCTGGAAATGAGCAGTTCTTC.

The table lists this clonotype with many counts. This chain connects TRBV6-6 to TRBJ2-7, with a tentative D call TRBD1 (6 bases). The CDR3 runs to 13 residues. From germline, CDR1 is MNHNY and CDR2 SVGAGI (reference sequence). Trimming removed 6 bases at V and 0 bases at J, with 9 bases between. This chain's CDR3 is CASRQGPSYEQYF. The DNA of the CDR3 is TGTGCCAGCAGACAGGGTCCCTCCTACGAGCAGTACTTC.

There are many counts of this clonotype. The chain joins TRBV10-3 to TRBJ2-3; TRBD2 is a possible D gene (6 bases). The CDR3 contains 14 residues. Germline assignment: CDR1 ENHRY and CDR2 SYGVKD. The V end lost 6 bases, the J end lost 0 bases, and 10 bases lay between the germline ends. CDR3 sequence (DNA): TGTGCCATCAGGCGGGAAAGAAGCACAGATACGCAGTATTTT. As protein: CAIRRERSTDTQYF.

Ten or more counts support this clonotype. The genes are TRBV10-3 and TRBJ2-7, with 10 nucleotides matching TRBD1. The V segment lost 0 bases and the J segment 4 bases; nucleotides outside the gene matches: 0. The V gene's germline CDR1 is ENHRY and CDR2 SYGVKD. CDR3 length: 14 amino acids. The CDR3 DNA sequence: TGTGCCATCAGTGAGTCGGGACAGGGGTACGAGCAGTACTTC. This codes for CAISESGQGYEQYF.

This clonotype was counted many times. The J gene is TRBJ2-5, the V gene TRBV6-1; the D is unclear. In germline, CDR1 is MNHNS, CDR2 SASEGT. The V end was cut by 7 bases, the J end by 2 bases, with 8 bases between. The CDR3 is 12 amino acids. CDR3: CASTRSQETQYF. In DNA form, the CDR3 reads TGTGCCAGCACCAGATCTCAAGAGACCCAGTACTTC.

This clonotype was observed a handful of times. The rearrangement joins TRBV2 to TRBJ2-2, with TRBD2 matching over 11 bases. CDR1 and CDR2 from the germline V gene are SNHLY and FYNNEI. V lost 9 bases and J lost 1; bases outside the gene matches: 4. CDR3 length: 15 amino acids. The CDR3 spells CARTSGVMNTGELFF. The DNA for the CDR3 is TGTGCCAGGACTAGCGGGGTGATGAACACCGGGGAGCTGTTTTTT.

The rearrangement joins TRBV10-3 to TRBJ2-3; a possible D gene is TRBD2 (7 bases). Germline V gene sequence: CDR1 ENHRY, CDR2 SYGVKD. The CDR3 spans 13 residues. V was clipped by 7 bases and J by 4 bases, with 12 bases between them. CDR3 coding DNA: TGTGCCATCAACGGAGGGGGGGCAGATACGCAGTATTTT. It is translated as CAINGGGADTQYF.

This clonotype has at least ten counts. The rearrangement joins TRBV5-1 to TRBJ1-5; D unclear. Looked up from germline, CDR1 is SGHRS and CDR2 is YFSETQ. This CDR3 spans 13 amino acids. Trimming left V 0 bases short and J 9 bases short, with 10 bases between. The DNA of the CDR3 is TGCGCCAGCAGCTTGGATCTCAGTTCGCCCCAGCATTTT. Its protein is CASSLDLSSPQHF.

This clonotype was counted at least ten times. This chain joins TRBV20-1 and TRBJ2-3; D is unclear. The CDR3 sequence is 14 residues long. Trimming cost V 5 bases and J 4 bases, with 16 bases left between them. The germline V gene has CDR1 DFQATT and CDR2 SNEGSKA (reference sequence). This CDR3 reads CSAPRPASADTQYF. For the CDR3, the DNA is TGCAGTGCTCCCCGCCCAGCATCGGCAGATACGCAGTATTTT.

The J gene is TRBJ1-1, the V gene TRBV5-1; 10 nucleotides line up with TRBD1. The germline gives CDR1 SGHRS, CDR2 YFSETQ. CDR3 size: 14 residues. V was clipped by 0 bases and J by 4 bases; unmatched bases: 0. CDR3 residues: CASSLGTGGTEAFF. The CDR3 coding sequence is TGCGCCAGCAGCTTGGGGACAGGGGGCACTGAAGCTTTCTTT.